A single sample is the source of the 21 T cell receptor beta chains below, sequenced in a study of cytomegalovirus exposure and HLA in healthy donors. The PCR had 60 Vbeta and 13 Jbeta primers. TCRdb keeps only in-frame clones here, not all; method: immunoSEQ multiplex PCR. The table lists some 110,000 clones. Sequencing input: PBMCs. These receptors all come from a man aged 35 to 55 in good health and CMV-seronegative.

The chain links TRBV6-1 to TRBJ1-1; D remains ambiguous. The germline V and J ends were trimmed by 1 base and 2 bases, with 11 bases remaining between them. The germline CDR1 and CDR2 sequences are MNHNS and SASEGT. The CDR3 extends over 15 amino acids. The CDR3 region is CASSEDVRRNTEAFF. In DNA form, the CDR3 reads TGTGCCAGCAGTGAAGACGTGAGAAGAAACACTGAAGCTTTCTTT.

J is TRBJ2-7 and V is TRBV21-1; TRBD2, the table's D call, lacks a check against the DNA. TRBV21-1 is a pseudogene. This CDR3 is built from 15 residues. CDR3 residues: CASSPLAECSYEQYF. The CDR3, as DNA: TGTGCCAGCAGCCCGCTAGCGGAATGCTCCTACGAGCAGTACTTC.

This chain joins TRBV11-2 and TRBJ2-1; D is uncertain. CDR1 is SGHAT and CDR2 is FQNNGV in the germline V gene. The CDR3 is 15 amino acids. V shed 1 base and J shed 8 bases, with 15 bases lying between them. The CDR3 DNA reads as TGTGCCAGCAGCTTAGGTGGCTTCCCGCTGGATGAGCAGTTCTTC. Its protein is CASSLGGFPLDEQFF. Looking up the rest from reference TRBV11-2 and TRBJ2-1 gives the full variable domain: EAGVAQSPRYKIIEKRQSVAFWCNPISGHATLYWYQQILGQGPKLLIQFQNNGVVDDSQLPKDRFSAERLKGVDSTLKIQPAKLEDSAVYLCASSLGGFPLDEQFFGPGTRLTVL.

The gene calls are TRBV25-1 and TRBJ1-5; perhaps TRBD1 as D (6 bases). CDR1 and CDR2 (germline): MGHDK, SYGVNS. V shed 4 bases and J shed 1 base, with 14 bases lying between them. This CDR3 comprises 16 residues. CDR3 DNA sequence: TGTGCCAGCAGTGGGGTAGGGGGGGTAAGCAATCAGCCCCAGCATTTT. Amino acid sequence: CASSGVGGVSNQPQHF.

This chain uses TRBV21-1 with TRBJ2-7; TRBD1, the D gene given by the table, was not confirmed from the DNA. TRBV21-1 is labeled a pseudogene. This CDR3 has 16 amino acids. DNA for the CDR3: TGTGCCAGCAGCAGCCCTCCGGGACAGGGGACCTACGAGCAGTACTTC. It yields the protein CASSSPPGQGTYEQYF.

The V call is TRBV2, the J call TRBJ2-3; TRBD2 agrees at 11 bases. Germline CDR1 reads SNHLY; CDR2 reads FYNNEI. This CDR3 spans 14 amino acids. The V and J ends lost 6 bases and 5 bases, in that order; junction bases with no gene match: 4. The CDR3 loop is CASRLGLAEDTQYF. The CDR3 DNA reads TGTGCCAGCAGGTTGGGACTAGCGGAAGATACGCAGTATTTT.

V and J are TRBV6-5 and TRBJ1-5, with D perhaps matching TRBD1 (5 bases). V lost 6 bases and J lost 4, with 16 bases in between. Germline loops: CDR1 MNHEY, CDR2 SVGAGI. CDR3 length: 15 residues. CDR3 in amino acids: CASRDLGGSNQPQHF. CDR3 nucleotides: TGTGCCAGCAGGGACCTCGGGGGTAGTAATCAGCCCCAGCATTTT.

CDR3 sequence reads: CASSQGADGYTF. DNA for the CDR3: TGCGCCAGCAGCCAAGGGGCTGATGGCTACACCTTC. The chain links TRBV4-1 to TRBJ1-2; the D is unclear. The V and J ends lost 1 base and 6 bases respectively, with 6 bases between them. The CDR3 totals 12 residues. Germline-derived CDR1 and CDR2 are MGHRA and YSYEKL.

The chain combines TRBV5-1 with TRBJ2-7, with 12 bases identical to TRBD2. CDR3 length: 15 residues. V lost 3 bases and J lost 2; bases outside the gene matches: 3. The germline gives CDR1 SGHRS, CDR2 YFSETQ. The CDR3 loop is CASSSLAGGTYEQYF. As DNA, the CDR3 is TGCGCCAGCAGCTCCCTAGCGGGAGGGACCTACGAGCAGTACTTC.

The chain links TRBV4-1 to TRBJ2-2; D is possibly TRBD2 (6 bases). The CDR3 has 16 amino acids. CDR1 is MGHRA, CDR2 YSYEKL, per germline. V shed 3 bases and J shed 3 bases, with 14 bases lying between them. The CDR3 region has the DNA TGCGCCAGCAGCCACCTCCCGAGCGGGTACACCGGGGAGCTGTTTTTT. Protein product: CASSHLPSGYTGELFF.

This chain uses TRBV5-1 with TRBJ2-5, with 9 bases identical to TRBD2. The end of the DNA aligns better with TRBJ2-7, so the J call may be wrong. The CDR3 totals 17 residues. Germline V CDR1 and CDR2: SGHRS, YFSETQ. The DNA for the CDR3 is TGCGCCAGCAGCTCGCCGGCGGGACTAGCATTTTCCTACGAGCAGTACTTC. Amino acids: CASSSPAGLAFSYEQYF.

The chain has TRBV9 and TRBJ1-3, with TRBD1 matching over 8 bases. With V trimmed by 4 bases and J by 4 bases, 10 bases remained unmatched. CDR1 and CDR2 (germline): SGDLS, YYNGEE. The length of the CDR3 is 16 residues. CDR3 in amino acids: CASSNDQGARGNTIYF. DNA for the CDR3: TGTGCCAGCAGCAACGATCAGGGGGCAAGAGGAAACACCATATATTTT.

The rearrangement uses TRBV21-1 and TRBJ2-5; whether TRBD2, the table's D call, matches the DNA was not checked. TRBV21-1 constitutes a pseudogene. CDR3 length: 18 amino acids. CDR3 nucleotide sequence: TGTGCCATCCACCCTGTACGGGTTTTAAGCGGGTTACAAGAGACCCAGTACTTC. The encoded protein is CAIHPVRVLSGLQETQYF.

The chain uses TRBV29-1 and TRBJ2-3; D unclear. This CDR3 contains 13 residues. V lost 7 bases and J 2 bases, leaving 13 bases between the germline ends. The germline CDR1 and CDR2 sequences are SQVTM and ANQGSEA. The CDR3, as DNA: TGCAGCGCCGACTCCTTTTACACAGATACGCAGTATTTT. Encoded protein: CSADSFYTDTQYF.

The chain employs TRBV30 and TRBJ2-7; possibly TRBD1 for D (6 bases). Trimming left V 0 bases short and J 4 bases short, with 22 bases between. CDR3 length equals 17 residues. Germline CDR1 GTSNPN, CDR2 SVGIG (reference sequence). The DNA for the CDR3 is TGTGCCTGGAGTGTACTGGGGCAAGGGTTACAGGGTTACGAGCAGTACTTC. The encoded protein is CAWSVLGQGLQGYEQYF.

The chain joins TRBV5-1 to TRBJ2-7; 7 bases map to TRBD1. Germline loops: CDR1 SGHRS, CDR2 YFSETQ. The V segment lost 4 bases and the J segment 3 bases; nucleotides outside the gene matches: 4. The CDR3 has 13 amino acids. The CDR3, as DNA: TGCGCCAGCAGCGTGGACAGGTACTACGAGCAGTACTTC. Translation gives CASSVDRYYEQYF.

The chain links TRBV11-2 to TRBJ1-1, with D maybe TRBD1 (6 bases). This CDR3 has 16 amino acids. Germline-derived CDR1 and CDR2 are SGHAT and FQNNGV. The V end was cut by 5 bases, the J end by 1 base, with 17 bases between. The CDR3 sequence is CASSPLGGAQNTEAFF. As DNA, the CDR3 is TGTGCCAGCAGCCCTTTAGGGGGGGCGCAGAACACTGAAGCTTTCTTT.

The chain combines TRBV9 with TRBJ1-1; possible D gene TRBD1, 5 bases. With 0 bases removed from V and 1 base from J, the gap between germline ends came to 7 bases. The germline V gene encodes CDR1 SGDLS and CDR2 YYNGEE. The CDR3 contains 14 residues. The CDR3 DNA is TGTGCCAGCAGCGTAGGTAGGGGGAACACTGAAGCTTTCTTT. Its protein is CASSVGRGNTEAFF.

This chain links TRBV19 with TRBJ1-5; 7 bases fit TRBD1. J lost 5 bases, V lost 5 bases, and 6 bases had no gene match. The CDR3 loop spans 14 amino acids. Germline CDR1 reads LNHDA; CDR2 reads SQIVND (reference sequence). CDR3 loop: CASSAYRGDQPQHF. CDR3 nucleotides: TGTGCCAGTAGTGCCTACAGGGGCGATCAGCCCCAGCATTTT.

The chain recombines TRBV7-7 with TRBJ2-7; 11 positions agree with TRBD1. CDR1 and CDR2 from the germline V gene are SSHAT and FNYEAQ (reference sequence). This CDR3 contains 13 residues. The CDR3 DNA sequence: TGTGCTAGCGCCTTGGACAGGGGGCAGGAGCAGTACTTC. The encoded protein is CASALDRGQEQYF.

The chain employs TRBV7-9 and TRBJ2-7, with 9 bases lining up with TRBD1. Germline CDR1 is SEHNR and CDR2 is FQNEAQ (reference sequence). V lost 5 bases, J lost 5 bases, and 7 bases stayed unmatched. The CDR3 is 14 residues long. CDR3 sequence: CASSHRDRENEQYF. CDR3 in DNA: TGTGCCAGCAGCCACCGGGACAGGGAGAACGAGCAGTACTTC.